This T cell receptor beta chain was identified in a study of blood T cell repertoires in COVID-19. Study background: There were acute and convalescent COVID-19 samples, and they came from the United States, Italy and Spain. PBMCs, B-cell-depleted T cells, or T cells provided the cDNA or gDNA that made up the material.

Per the germline V gene, CDR1 is SGHRS and CDR2 is YFSETQ. This CDR3 comprises 14 residues. Trimming stripped 6 bases from V and 0 bases from J, with 13 bases between. This clone was recorded many times. Original methodology: From reference gene primer amplification, estimates of nucleated cell counts were derived. Assay: immunoSEQ multiplex PCR; the TCRdb copy retains only in-frame clones and omits some. D and trimming were read from the DNA, whereas the V and J calls and clone size are those reported in that table. The sample has about 160,000 clones; 84% are singletons. Sequences were obtained from peripheral blood. This sequence originates from a man in his 70s with acute or convalescent COVID-19. V gene TRBV5-1 combines with J gene TRBJ2-7, with unresolved D. CDR3 sequence (DNA): TGCGCCAGCAAACACGGAGAAGACTCCTACGAGCAGTACTTC. Protein: CASKHGEDSYEQYF.